This entry lists 7 T cell receptor beta chains sequenced from one sample in a study of T cells after posttransplantation cyclophosphamide. The naive gate required viable CD3+CD4+ or CD3+CD8+ cells with CCR7+CD45RA+CD45RO-CD95-CD27+CD28+ phenotype. Libraries were prepared by immunoSEQ multiplex PCR; TCRdb keeps only in-frame clonotypes and omits some of them. This table has 31,000 or so clones, 90% to 95% appearing once. Sequencing was performed on naive CD4+ T cells sorted from blood. These TCRs come from a man aged 25-40 years in good health and a related stem cell transplant donor.

The rearrangement links TRBV27 to TRBJ2-1, with TRBD1 matching 8 bases. The junction had 6 bases not matched to a gene; V was cut back by 2 bases and J by 3 bases. The CDR3 loop spans 16 amino acids. Germline assignment: CDR1 MNHEY and CDR2 SMNVEV (reference sequence). The CDR3 loop is CASSLLDRASYNEQFF. CDR3 coding DNA: TGTGCCAGCAGTTTACTGGACAGGGCTAGCTACAATGAGCAGTTCTTC.

This clone was detected a few times. The chain links TRBV5-1 to TRBJ1-3, with D perhaps TRBD1 (6 bases). Trimming shortened V by 1 base and J by 0 bases, and 17 bases separated the two germline ends. Germline V gene lookup returns CDR1 SGHRS and CDR2 YFSETQ. The CDR3 spans 18 residues. For the CDR3, the DNA is TGCGCCAGCAGCTTGAATCCGGGACAACTGAGCTCTGGAAACACCATATATTTT. Residues: CASSLNPGQLSSGNTIYF.

The chain is built from TRBV28 and TRBJ1-1; possible D gene TRBD1, 6 bases. Germline loops: CDR1 MDHEN, CDR2 SYDVKM. The CDR3 length is 15 residues. V shed 2 bases and J shed 0 bases, with 10 bases lying between them. This CDR3 reads CASSLADRLNTEAFF. The CDR3 bases are TGTGCCAGCAGTTTAGCAGACAGGTTGAACACTGAAGCTTTCTTT.

CDR3 amino acids: CASSPQLAGNYGYTF. The CDR3 bases are TGTGCCAGCAGTCCTCAACTCGCGGGGAACTATGGCTACACCTTC. J is TRBJ1-2 and V is TRBV28; D not resolved. This CDR3 has 15 residues. The V end lost 5 bases, the J end lost 2 bases, and 15 bases lay between the germline ends. CDR1 MDHEN and CDR2 SYDVKM come from the germline V gene.

The chain employs TRBV19 and TRBJ2-5; possibly TRBD1 for D (6 bases). CDR1 and CDR2 from the germline V gene are LNHDA and SQIVND (reference sequence). Trimming removed 1 base at V and 2 bases at J, with 11 bases between. This CDR3 comprises 15 residues. CDR3 nucleotide sequence: TGTGCCAGTAGTATAGTAGGGACACCGCAAGAGACCCAGTACTTC. This translates into CASSIVGTPQETQYF.

This CDR3 is CASTRQLYGYTF. The CDR3 nucleotides are TGTGCCAGCACCCGACAGCTCTATGGCTACACCTTC. The chain carries TRBV6-6 and TRBJ1-2, with TRBD1 as a possible D gene (5 bases). V lost 7 bases to trimming and J lost 4 bases, with 10 bases between them. Germline V CDR1 and CDR2: MNHNY, SVGAGI (reference sequence). This CDR3 is built from 12 residues.

The genes are TRBV4-1 and TRBJ1-2; TRBD1 might be the D (5 bases). Germline CDR1 and CDR2: MGHRA and YSYEKL. The V and J ends lost 0 bases and 2 bases respectively, with 16 bases between them. The CDR3 has 17 residues. DNA of the CDR3: TGCGCCAGCAGCCAAGATACACAGGCGGTCAAGAACTATGGCTACACCTTC. It specifies CASSQDTQAVKNYGYTF.